One sample yielded the 30 T cell receptor beta chains listed below, sequenced in a study of OX40 agonist ivuxolimab in advanced cancers. The method was immunoSEQ multiplex PCR; TCRdb's version includes in-frame clones alone and lacks a portion of them. The profile shows some 11,000 clones, 69% of them singletons. Sequences were derived from CD4+ or CD8+ T cells sorted from blood, sampled in a trial of the OX40 agonist ivuxolimab. The receptors shown here come from an adult with an advanced solid tumor such as melanoma, head and neck, liver or kidney cancer.

The gene calls are TRBV6-6 and TRBJ1-2, with no clear D. The ends were cut back, 2 bases at V and 4 bases at J, with 11 bases in the middle. Germline values: CDR1 MNHNY, CDR2 SVGAGI (reference sequence). This CDR3 is built from 14 residues. CDR3 in DNA: TGTGCCAGCAGTTACGGCCCAGTAGGCTATGGCTACACCTTC. Translating it yields CASSYGPVGYGYTF.

The chain is built from TRBV6-6 and TRBJ2-7; TRBD2 is a possible D gene (6 bases). Germline V gene data show CDR1 as MNHNY and CDR2 as SVGAGI (reference sequence). V was shortened by 5 bases and J by 4 bases, with 18 bases between the two germline ends. This CDR3 has 15 amino acids. The DNA for the CDR3 is TGTGCCAGCAGTCCTCAGGGCCCCGGGGGATACGAGCAGTACTTC. Translated: CASSPQGPGGYEQYF.

The rearrangement joins TRBV10-2 to TRBJ2-3; 10 bases are a match to TRBD2. Germline loops: CDR1 WSHSY, CDR2 SAAADI. Losses at the gene ends were 0 bases for V and 2 bases for J; bases not matched to a gene: 2. CDR3 size: 16 residues. For the CDR3, the DNA is TGCGCCAGCAGTGAGTCGAGCGGGGGGGTCACAGATACGCAGTATTTT. Translated, it gives CASSESSGGVTDTQYF.

The chain joins TRBV29-1 to TRBJ2-2; D is unresolved. The V gene's germline CDR1 is SQVTM and CDR2 ANQGSEA. Trimming removed 1 base from V and 3 bases from J, with 12 bases in between. The CDR3 sequence is 15 residues long. Written as DNA, the CDR3 is TGCAGCGTTGAAGGGCCAGAGATGGACACCGGGGAGCTGTTTTTT. It specifies CSVEGPEMDTGELFF.

This rearrangement joins TRBV4-1 to TRBJ1-2; D is unresolved. V was pared by 0 bases and J by 0 bases, with 8 bases between. Germline V gives CDR1 MGHRA, CDR2 YSYEKL. The CDR3 has 15 amino acids. CDR3 in amino acids: CASSQEGGTNYGYTF. Here the CDR3 DNA reads TGCGCCAGCAGCCAAGAAGGCGGGACTAACTATGGCTACACCTTC.

This clone has more than one count but fewer than ten. The chain carries TRBV9 and TRBJ1-6; D is unclear. This CDR3 contains 15 residues. Germline-derived CDR1 and CDR2 are SGDLS and YYNGEE. V was cut by 2 bases and J by 6 bases, with 12 bases left in between. CDR3 bases: TGTGCCAGCAGCGTCCTTCCGGGCCTTAATTCACCCCTCCACTTT. This sequence encodes CASSVLPGLNSPLHF.

The chain joins TRBV4-3 to TRBJ2-3; D tentatively reads TRBD1 or TRBD2 (6 bases each). CDR3 size: 16 residues. V gave up 0 bases and J gave up 4 bases, with 14 bases separating them. The germline V gene encodes CDR1 LGHNA and CDR2 YSLEER. The CDR3 nucleotides are TGCGCCAGCAGCCAAGAGCTCACTAGGGGGGCAGATACGCAGTATTTT. This codes for CASSQELTRGADTQYF.

The chain couples TRBV7-3 to TRBJ2-5; D possibly uses TRBD1 or TRBD2 (7 bases each). The V gene's germline CDR1 is SGHTA and CDR2 FQGTGA. This CDR3 has 14 amino acids. Trimming stripped 2 bases from V and 5 bases from J, with 12 bases between. Here the CDR3 reads CASSLQGEGETQYF. DNA of the CDR3: TGTGCCAGCAGCTTACAGGGGGAGGGGGAGACCCAGTACTTC.

This sequence joins TRBV2 and TRBJ2-3, with 11 bases identical to TRBD2. J lost 4 bases, V lost 9 bases, and 9 bases had no gene match. CDR3 length equals 15 residues. CDR1 is SNHLY and CDR2 is FYNNEI in the germline V gene. The CDR3 DNA sequence: TGTGCCAGTTTTTTAGCGGGGGGGGCCGCAGATACGCAGTATTTT. It is translated as CASFLAGGAADTQYF.

The chain uses TRBV28 and TRBJ2-7, with 16 bases matching TRBD2. CDR1 and CDR2 (germline): MDHEN, SYDVKM. The CDR3 consists of 19 residues. With V trimmed by 6 bases and J by 2 bases, 13 bases remained unmatched. The CDR3 DNA sequence: TGTGCCAGCAGCTCCCCGGGACTAGCGGGAGGGCCCCCGACCTACGAGCAGTACTTC. Its translation is CASSSPGLAGGPPTYEQYF.

Only a few counts were recorded for this clone. This sequence joins TRBV4-3 and TRBJ1-6, with no clear D. V gave up 0 bases and J gave up 9 bases, with 12 bases separating them. The CDR3 is 15 amino acids. Germline values: CDR1 LGHNA, CDR2 YSLEER. The CDR3 bases are TGCGCCAGCAGCCAAGACGGCACGGATTTTTCACCCCTCCACTTT. It is translated as CASSQDGTDFSPLHF.

This clone was seen a few times. The CDR3 here is CASSPLAGSYEQYF. CDR3 nucleotide sequence: TGTGCCAGCAGTCCACTAGCGGGGAGCTACGAGCAGTACTTC. The chain is built from TRBV28 and TRBJ2-7, with 10 bases fitting TRBD2. After removal of 5 bases from V and 3 bases from J, the junction contained 4 bases not matched to a gene. CDR1 and CDR2 (germline): MDHEN, SYDVKM. CDR3 length: 14 residues.

Only one count was recorded for this clone. The chain employs TRBV5-4 and TRBJ1-1, with D tentatively TRBD1 (5 bases). Germline V gene lookup returns CDR1 SGHNT and CDR2 YYREEE (reference sequence). The CDR3 sequence is 14 residues long. V lost 0 bases to trimming and J lost 2 bases, with 8 bases between them. CDR3 coding DNA: TGTGCCAGCAGCTTGGAGAGGACAAACACTGAAGCTTTCTTT. Its protein is CASSLERTNTEAFF.

This clone was counted between two and nine times. The chain recombines TRBV2 with TRBJ2-7; 7 bases map to TRBD2. The CDR3 extends over 15 amino acids. V was pared by 5 bases and J by 1 base, with 8 bases of the junction left unmatched. In germline, CDR1 is SNHLY, CDR2 FYNNEI. The CDR3 is CASSQWGGVSYEQYF. CDR3 coding DNA: TGTGCCAGCAGTCAGTGGGGGGGAGTATCCTACGAGCAGTACTTC.

This clone has more than one count but fewer than ten. The chain employs TRBV4-2 and TRBJ1-1; D unresolved. Looked up from germline, CDR1 is LGHNA and CDR2 is YNFKEQ. Trimming pared 4 bases from V and 1 base from J, leaving 7 bases between. The CDR3 is 13 residues long. CDR3 sequence: CASSPTENTEAFF. The CDR3 DNA is TGTGCCAGCAGCCCGACTGAGAACACTGAAGCTTTCTTT.

The chain employs TRBV28 and TRBJ2-4, with D hard to call. V lost 9 bases and J lost 0, with 12 bases in between. This CDR3 region has 14 residues. The V gene's germline CDR1 is MDHEN and CDR2 SYDVKM. The CDR3 coding sequence is TGTGCCAGGGGAAAACTTGTAGCCAAAAACATTCAGTACTTC. It yields the protein CARGKLVAKNIQYF.

This clone appeared a few times. V is TRBV5-1 and J is TRBJ1-4, with D hard to call. The CDR3 has 14 residues. The germline gives CDR1 SGHRS, CDR2 YFSETQ. V lost 4 bases, J lost 8 bases, and 15 bases lay in between. In DNA form, the CDR3 reads TGCGCCAGCAGCCTCGAGGGAGGAGAGGAAAAACTGTTTTTT. Translation: CASSLEGGEEKLFF.

The chain combines TRBV7-9 with TRBJ2-5; D unresolved. This CDR3 has 15 residues. Trimming removed 2 bases at V and 2 bases at J, with 12 bases between. In germline, CDR1 is SEHNR, CDR2 FQNEAQ (reference sequence). The CDR3 spells CASSLSRSSQETQYF. In DNA form, the CDR3 reads TGTGCCAGCAGCTTAAGTCGATCCAGTCAAGAGACCCAGTACTTC.

This chain uses TRBV10-3 with TRBJ2-7; D is unclear. Deletions cut 10 bases from V and 0 bases from J, with 13 bases between. Germline assignment: CDR1 ENHRY and CDR2 SYGVKD. This CDR3 is 13 amino acids long. The CDR3 DNA sequence: TGTGCCACCCGGGTCCCTATCTCCTACGAGCAGTACTTC. Protein sequence: CATRVPISYEQYF.

This clone was recorded a few times. The CDR3 region is CASSLVLGTDTQYF. Here the CDR3 DNA reads TGTGCCAGCAGTTTAGTACTTGGCACAGATACGCAGTATTTT. This sequence joins TRBV27 and TRBJ2-3, with unresolved D. The CDR3 runs 14 residues. Germline CDR1 is MNHEY and CDR2 is SMNVEV (reference sequence). Trimming left V 2 bases short and J 1 base short, with 7 bases between.

This chain joins TRBV5-1 and TRBJ2-3; 8 bases align to TRBD1. CDR1 SGHRS and CDR2 YFSETQ come from the germline V gene. The CDR3 runs to 14 residues. Trimming cost V 3 bases and J 5 bases; bases outside gene matches: 5. The CDR3, as DNA: TGCGCCAGCAGCTCGGGACAGGCAATAGATACGCAGTATTTT. Translation gives CASSSGQAIDTQYF.

Only a few counts were recorded for this clone. V usage is TRBV11-3 and J usage is TRBJ2-5; 9 bases match TRBD1. This CDR3 is built from 15 residues. Germline-derived CDR1 and CDR2 are SGHNT and YENEEA. V lost 5 bases and J lost 4; bases outside the gene matches: 8. This CDR3 reads CASSEGTGRIETQYF. In DNA, the CDR3 is TGTGCCAGCAGCGAAGGGACAGGGAGGATAGAGACCCAGTACTTC.

The chain is built from TRBV19 and TRBJ1-2; 10 positions agree with TRBD1. Trimming cost V 3 bases and J 7 bases; bases outside gene matches: 8. CDR3 length equals 15 residues. Per the germline V gene, CDR1 is LNHDA and CDR2 is SQIVND (reference sequence). CDR3 loop: CASSISGTGAGGYTF. CDR3 nucleotides: TGTGCCAGTAGTATTTCCGGGACAGGGGCCGGTGGCTACACCTTC.

This clone appeared a few times. J is TRBJ2-1 and V is TRBV14; possible D gene TRBD1, 5 bases. V was shortened by 4 bases and J by 2 bases, with 12 bases between the two germline ends. The CDR3 runs to 15 residues. Germline-derived CDR1 and CDR2 are SGHDN and FVKESK. CDR3 in DNA: TGTGCCAGCAGCCTTGGGGCCGGAGCCTACAATGAGCAGTTCTTC. Translated: CASSLGAGAYNEQFF.

The chain is built from TRBV28 and TRBJ2-7, with 11 bases fitting TRBD2. Germline V lookup: CDR1 MDHEN, CDR2 SYDVKM. Trimming removed 2 bases from V and 8 bases from J; junction bases left unmatched: 14. The CDR3 extends over 17 amino acids. CDR3 amino acids: CASSLTGGLLAGDKQYF. CDR3 bases: TGTGCCAGCAGTTTAACAGGGGGTTTACTAGCGGGAGACAAGCAGTACTTC.

The chain recombines TRBV6-1 with TRBJ2-1; D not resolved. Trimming took 3 bases from V and 5 from J, leaving 14 bases between them. The germline CDR1 and CDR2 sequences are MNHNS and SASEGT. The CDR3 totals 15 residues. DNA for the CDR3: TGTGCCAGCAGTGATTTAGGAACAGCCGACAATGAGCAGTTCTTC. This gives the protein CASSDLGTADNEQFF.

By frequency in the sample, this clone is medium-sized (0.01 to 0.1%). The chain links TRBV11-2 to TRBJ2-2; perhaps TRBD2 as D (6 bases). Germline CDR1 SGHAT, CDR2 FQNNGV. The CDR3 is 18 amino acids. Trimming cost V 2 bases and J 1 base, with 17 bases left between them. The DNA of the CDR3 is TGTGCCAGCAGCTTAATACCGTTGACGCGGGGGAACACCGGGGAGCTGTTTTTT. Translating gives CASSLIPLTRGNTGELFF.

This clone was counted between two and nine times. V and J are TRBV28 and TRBJ1-1; 8 bases align to TRBD1. The trim removed 1 base at V and 6 bases at J, leaving 10 bases unmatched. CDR3 size: 16 residues. CDR1 and CDR2 from the germline V gene are MDHEN and SYDVKM. Here the CDR3 reads CASSLLGQAYVAEAFF. For the CDR3, the DNA is TGTGCCAGCAGTTTATTGGGACAGGCCTATGTCGCTGAAGCTTTCTTT.

This clone is categorized as medium-sized. The chain employs TRBV6-5 and TRBJ2-1; possible D gene TRBD1, 6 bases. The V gene's germline CDR1 is MNHEY and CDR2 SVGAGI. CDR3 length: 14 amino acids. V was trimmed by 6 bases and J by 7 bases, leaving 16 bases between them. The CDR3 DNA sequence: TGTGCCAGCAGCCAAGGGGGATTCTGGAATGAGCAGTTCTTC. Its translation is CASSQGGFWNEQFF.

This clone turned up a few times. The chain employs TRBV4-1 and TRBJ2-7; D may match TRBD1 or TRBD2 (5 bases each). Germline V gene data show CDR1 as MGHRA and CDR2 as YSYEKL. Trimming took off 5 bases at V and 4 bases at J, with 12 bases between the two ends. The CDR3 consists of 13 residues. CDR3 sequence reads: CASSSGTGYEQYF. Here the CDR3 DNA reads TGCGCCAGCAGCTCCGGGACGGGTTACGAGCAGTACTTC.